The clone carrying this T cell receptor (beta chain) came up a few times. TCRdb redid the calling of the 5' RACE reads with MiXCR, one entry per CDR3 protein. The data hold about 470,000 distinct CDR3 sequences, with around 27% observed a single time. The data are from a study of T-cell memory formation after mild COVID-19. V lost 0 bases, J lost 6 bases, and 6 bases lay in between. CDR1 is SGDLS and CDR2 is YYNGEE in the germline V gene. This CDR3 contains 13 residues. Sequencing was performed on PBMCs or a T cell subset sorted from them (not recorded which). The genes are TRBV9 and TRBJ2-2; D gene ambiguous. This TCR was recovered from an adult woman who had mild COVID-19 (a few samples of this study predate the infection). Cell type and time point are not known. The CDR3, as DNA: TGTGCCAGCAGCGTAGTCCCGGCCGGGGAGCTGTTTTTT. Residues: CASSVVPAGELFF. Using reference TRBV9 and TRBJ2-2 for the parts outside the CDR3, the full variable domain is DSGVTQTPKHLITATGQRVTLRCSPRSGDLSVYWYQQSLDQGLQFLIQYYNGEERAKGNILERFSAQQFPDLHSELNLSSLELGDSALYFCASSVVPAGELFFGEGSRLTVL.